The sequence of this TCR beta chain was determined in a study of cytomegalovirus exposure and HLA in healthy donors. Across the whole study: An earlier analysis identified under 130 million unique TCR beta sequences in about 190 million T cells.

Study findings and constraints: Diagnosis of cytomegalovirus status made by the classifier reportedly showed high specificity and sensitivity.

Trimming at V came to 0 bases and at J to 6 bases, leaving 1 base not matched to a gene. The CDR3 has 14 amino acids. Germline V lookup: CDR1 SGHTA, CDR2 FQGNSA. Remarks on this clone: What it binds is not known.

Use of 60 Vbeta and 13 Jbeta primers characterized the PCR. Profiled with immunoSEQ multiplex PCR; TCRdb holds only in-frame clones, not every one. The profile shows around 100,000 clones, about 72% of them singletons. The source of this sequence is a man aged 25-45 years in good health and CMV-seronegative. Input material: PBMCs. The rearrangement links TRBV7-2 to TRBJ2-7; 11 bases line up with TRBD2. CDR3 amino acids: CASSLASGGAEQYF. In DNA form, the CDR3 reads TGTGCCAGCAGCTTAGCTAGCGGGGGGGCCGAGCAGTACTTC.